The 18 T cell receptor beta chains in this list originate from one sample, sequenced in a study of identical twins. From the 5' RACE reads, TCRdb called clonotypes with MiXCR, one entry per CDR3 protein. The sample consists of approximately 500,000 distinct CDR3 sequences, approximately 14% of them appearing once. These data are also associated with another study on yellow fever vaccine responses in identical twins.

The sequencing sample was made of CD4+ T cells sorted from blood. These TCRs come from a woman between 18 and 29 years old in good health.

The rearrangement links TRBV28 to TRBJ2-5, with TRBD1 matching over 7 bases. V shed 4 bases, J shed 6 bases, and the junction held 8 bases outside the gene matches. CDR3 size: 14 residues. CDR1 MDHEN and CDR2 SYDVKM come from the germline V gene. CDR3 sequence (DNA): TGTGCCAGCAGTTACAGGGGCCAGGAAAAGACCCAGTACTTC. It is translated as CASSYRGQEKTQYF.

This clonotype was recorded at least ten times. The rearrangement links TRBV20-1 to TRBJ2-4, with TRBD2 matching over 10 bases. CDR1 is DFQATT and CDR2 is SNEGSKA in the germline V gene (reference sequence). The V segment lost 5 bases and the J segment 7 bases; nucleotides outside the gene matches: 11. The CDR3 sequence is 15 residues long. The CDR3 DNA sequence: TGCAGTGCTGGCGATAGCGGGAGGCCCGGGAACATTCAGTACTTC. It codes for CSAGDSGRPGNIQYF.

This clonotype occurred a few times. The rearrangement uses TRBV5-1 and TRBJ2-1, with D possibly called TRBD1 or TRBD2 (6 bases each). V was clipped by 2 bases and J by 5 bases, with 14 bases between them. Per the germline V gene, CDR1 is SGHRS and CDR2 is YFSETQ. The CDR3 has 15 amino acids. The CDR3 DNA follows: TGCGCCAGCAGCTTACAGCCGGGGGCTAACAATGAGCAGTTCTTC. The encoded protein is CASSLQPGANNEQFF.

In its sample, this clonotype was seen a few times. The J gene is TRBJ2-1, the V gene TRBV7-9, with D possibly being TRBD1 (5 bases). With 3 bases removed from V and 14 bases from J, the gap between germline ends came to 14 bases. Germline V CDR1 and CDR2: SEHNR, FQNEAQ (reference sequence). The CDR3 contains 12 residues. This CDR3 is CASSFETAPKFF. The CDR3 nucleotides are TGTGCCAGCAGCTTTGAGACAGCGCCCAAGTTCTTC.

This clonotype was recorded a few times. This chain joins TRBV5-5 and TRBJ2-1; 11 bases line up with TRBD2. The CDR3 consists of 16 residues. V shed 0 bases and J 6 bases; nucleotides not matched to a gene: 5. Germline V gene lookup returns CDR1 SGHKS and CDR2 YYEKEE (reference sequence). CDR3 DNA: TGTGCCAGCAGCTTGGGAGGTAGCGGGGGGGTCAATGAGCAGTTCTTC. Translated, it gives CASSLGGSGGVNEQFF.

The chain carries TRBV6-5 and TRBJ1-1, with a weak D call TRBD1 (5 bases). V was trimmed by 5 bases and J by 11 bases, leaving 12 bases between them. From germline, CDR1 is MNHEY and CDR2 SVGAGI. The CDR3 contains 11 residues. CDR3 residues: CASSQGFQAFF. Here the CDR3 DNA reads TGTGCCAGCAGTCAGGGTTTTCAGGCTTTCTTT.

Written as DNA, the CDR3 is TGCGCCAGCAGCCCCCGGGACAGTGGCTATGGCTACACCTTC. Translated, it gives CASSPRDSGYGYTF. The chain carries TRBV5-1 and TRBJ1-2; 7 nucleotides match TRBD1. Per germline, CDR1 SGHRS and CDR2 YFSETQ. CDR3 length: 14 amino acids. Unmatched junction bases numbered 7, after V lost 4 bases and J lost 4 bases.

To note about this clonotype: The germline gene is not matched at one end of the junction; a read error may be the cause. The V call is TRBV4-2, the J call TRBJ2-5; D gene unclear. Germline V CDR1 and CDR2: LGHNA, YNFKEQ. The CDR3 spans 16 residues. The CDR3 DNA reads TGTCCCAGCAGCCAAGCGAGAGGCGGAACCCAAGAGACCCAGTACTTC. Protein sequence: CPSSQARGGTQETQYF.

This clonotype was recorded many times. This rearrangement joins TRBV24-1 to TRBJ2-2; 8 positions agree with TRBD2. The junction had 4 bases not matched to a gene; V was cut back by 3 bases and J by 2 bases. This CDR3 spans 16 amino acids. Germline V gives CDR1 KGHDR, CDR2 SFDVKD. CDR3 region: CATSDPTSGNTGELFF. The CDR3 nucleotides read TGTGCCACCAGTGATCCCACTAGCGGAAACACCGGGGAGCTGTTTTTT.

This chain uses TRBV12-3 or TRBV12-4 with TRBJ2-5; 7 nucleotides agree with TRBD1. The CDR3 length is 15 residues. V was clipped by 2 bases and J by 0 bases; unmatched bases: 3. CDR3 DNA: TGTGCCAGCAGTTTAACGGGACAGAACCAAGAGACCCAGTACTTC. Translated, it gives CASSLTGQNQETQYF.

This clonotype was seen a few times. J is TRBJ1-1 and V is TRBV18, with no clear D. Germline V gives CDR1 KGHSH, CDR2 LQKENI. V shed 3 bases and J shed 5 bases, with 16 bases lying between them. There are 15 residues in the CDR3. CDR3: CASSPSRPGVTEAFF. The CDR3 DNA is TGTGCCAGCTCACCGTCCCGTCCGGGAGTGACTGAAGCTTTCTTT.

V usage is TRBV6-2 or TRBV6-3 and J usage is TRBJ2-1; 11 bases are a match to TRBD2. With V trimmed by 2 bases and J by 2 bases, 5 bases remained unmatched. There are 17 residues in the CDR3. Per germline, CDR1 MNHEY and CDR2 SVGEGT. CDR3 in DNA: TGTGCCAGCAGTTACACCCGGACTAGCGGGCCCTACAATGAGCAGTTCTTC. This encodes CASSYTRTSGPYNEQFF.

This clonotype was found many times. The chain joins TRBV10-2 to TRBJ2-2; D is possibly TRBD2 (6 bases). Germline V gives CDR1 WSHSY, CDR2 SAAADI. Trimming removed 10 bases at V and 1 base at J, with 10 bases between. The CDR3 is 13 residues long. CDR3 region: CATGTLNTGELFF. CDR3 nucleotide sequence: TGCGCCACCGGGACTTTGAACACCGGGGAGCTGTTTTTT.

The CDR3: CASSQQGKNIQYF. CDR3 coding DNA: TGTGCCAGCAGCCAACAAGGAAAAAACATTCAGTACTTC. V usage is TRBV3-1 and J usage is TRBJ2-4; the D is unclear. The V gene's germline CDR1 is LGHDT and CDR2 YNNKEL (reference sequence). Trimming took off 2 bases at V and 4 bases at J, with 6 bases between the two ends. The CDR3 has 13 amino acids.

The table lists this clonotype with many counts. This chain links TRBV10-3 with TRBJ2-3, with TRBD2 matching over 7 bases. The length of the CDR3 is 18 residues. The V gene end was trimmed by 6 bases and the J gene end by 6 bases; junction bases not matched to a gene: 21. Looked up from germline, CDR1 is ENHRY and CDR2 is SYGVKD. CDR3 sequence (DNA): TGTGCCATCAGCGGACTAGGGGTCGGATCATTATCCGCCGATACGCAGTATTTT. Protein sequence: CAISGLGVGSLSADTQYF.

The V gene is TRBV2, the J gene TRBJ2-3; TRBD1 matches at 10 bases. The V gene end was trimmed by 6 bases and the J gene end by 1 base; junction bases not matched to a gene: 1. The germline V gene has CDR1 SNHLY and CDR2 FYNNEI. The CDR3 is 14 residues long. In nucleotides, the CDR3 is TGTGCCAGCAGAGGGACAGGGGGCACAGATACGCAGTATTTT. Encoded protein: CASRGTGGTDTQYF.

This clonotype was seen ten or more times. The chain is built from TRBV20-1 and TRBJ2-3, with D perhaps TRBD2 (6 bases). Germline values: CDR1 DFQATT, CDR2 SNEGSKA (reference sequence). This CDR3 has 14 residues. V was pared by 1 base and J by 2 bases, with 10 bases between. CDR3 in amino acids: CSARVGGPTDTQYF. CDR3 in DNA: TGCAGTGCTAGAGTGGGGGGACCCACAGATACGCAGTATTTT.

This clonotype was seen only a few times. V usage is TRBV11-2 and J usage is TRBJ2-7, with D maybe TRBD2 (6 bases). The CDR3 has 14 amino acids. Trimming stripped 5 bases from V and 3 bases from J, with 14 bases between. CDR1 and CDR2 from the germline V gene are SGHAT and FQNNGV. The CDR3 region is CASSRGAGYYEQYF. In DNA, the CDR3 is TGTGCCAGCAGCAGGGGAGCGGGTTACTACGAGCAGTACTTC. Variable domain in full (rest from reference TRBV11-2 and TRBJ2-7): EAGVAQSPRYKIIEKRQSVAFWCNPISGHATLYWYQQILGQGPKLLIQFQNNGVVDDSQLPKDRFSAERLKGVDSTLKIQPAKLEDSAVYLCASSRGAGYYEQYFGPGTRLTVT.